These 19 T cell receptor beta chains were sequenced from one sample in a study of CD8 T cells in ankylosing spondylitis. TCRdb re-called the 5' RACE reads with MiXCR, one entry per CDR3 protein. The table has 150,000 to 200,000 distinct CDR3 sequences, about 20% seen once. The sample comprised blood, either unsorted or a sorted T cell fraction (not recorded which). The receptors here all came from a male donor aged 5-29 years with ankylosing spondylitis or in good health (not recorded which).

This clonotype was seen at least ten times. The gene calls are TRBV9 and TRBJ1-3; the D is unclear. This CDR3 contains 14 residues. V dropped 7 bases and J dropped 0 bases, with 11 bases sitting between them. Germline values: CDR1 SGDLS, CDR2 YYNGEE. In nucleotides, the CDR3 is TGTGCCAGCGAAAAAAGCGGCTCTGGAAACACCATATATTTT. It is translated as CASEKSGSGNTIYF.

This clonotype was seen at least ten times. The chain uses TRBV20-1 and TRBJ2-1; 11 bases line up with TRBD2. CDR1 and CDR2 from the germline V gene are DFQATT and SNEGSKA (reference sequence). This CDR3 has 16 residues. V shed 0 bases, J shed 8 bases, and the junction held 9 bases outside the gene matches. The CDR3 DNA reads TGCAGTGCTAGAGAAGTTACTAGCGGGAGTCTTTATGAGCAGTTCTTC. It specifies CSAREVTSGSLYEQFF.

This clonotype was seen many times. V and J are TRBV3-2 and TRBJ2-7. TRBV3-2 is reported as a pseudogene. The CDR3 length is 11 residues. In DNA, the CDR3 is TGTGCCAGCAGTGGACCTTACGAGCAGTACTTC. Its protein product is CASSGPYEQYF.

This clonotype appeared many times. The CDR3 DNA reads TGTGCCAGCAGCCTGGGGGCAGGCCTCTACGAGCAGTACTTC. Its protein is CASSLGAGLYEQYF. The genes are TRBV11-1 and TRBJ2-7; tentatively, D is TRBD1 (6 bases). Germline CDR1 SGHAT, CDR2 FQDESV (reference sequence). The V end lost 5 bases, the J end lost 3 bases, and 14 bases lay between the germline ends. This CDR3 contains 14 residues.

This clonotype was detected many times. The CDR3 DNA follows: TGTGCCAGCAGCTTGGTACCAGCGGGTTCCTACAATGAGCAGTTCTTC. Its protein is CASSLVPAGSYNEQFF. This chain links TRBV5-5 with TRBJ2-1, with D perhaps TRBD2 (6 bases). The length of the CDR3 is 16 residues. V was trimmed by 0 bases and J by 1 base, leaving 11 bases between them. CDR1 and CDR2 from the germline V gene are SGHKS and YYEKEE (reference sequence). Full variable domain (outside the CDR3, taken from reference TRBV5-5 and TRBJ2-1): DAGVTQSPTHLIKTRGQQVTLRCSPISGHKSVSWYQQVLGQGPQFIFQYYEKEERGRGNFPDRFSARQFPNYSSELNVNALLLGDSALYLCASSLVPAGSYNEQFFGPGTRLTVL.

The table lists this clonotype with many counts. The chain uses TRBV29-1 and TRBJ2-7; D is undetermined. The CDR3 is 13 residues long. V was trimmed by 4 bases and J by 3 bases, leaving 13 bases between them. Germline CDR1 reads SQVTM; CDR2 reads ANQGSEA. CDR3 nucleotides: TGCAGCGTTGCGAGGACGGAGTTCTACGAGCAGTACTTC. This codes for CSVARTEFYEQYF.

This clonotype was seen many times. The V and J genes are TRBV5-1 and TRBJ2-3; the D is unclear. Germline V gene sequence: CDR1 SGHRS, CDR2 YFSETQ. The CDR3 sequence is 12 residues long. V was clipped by 4 bases and J by 6 bases, with 9 bases between them. The CDR3 protein is CASSRGRDTQYF. CDR3 nucleotides: TGCGCCAGCAGCCGTGGAAGGGATACGCAGTATTTT.

This clonotype has ten or more counts. The J gene is TRBJ2-5, the V gene TRBV7-2; D assignment may be TRBD1 or TRBD2 (5 bases each). V dropped 8 bases and J dropped 5 bases, with 21 bases sitting between them. The CDR3 runs to 15 residues. Germline CDR1 SGHTA, CDR2 FQGNSA. The DNA of the CDR3 is TGTGCCAGCGGCGGGTCGGACACGCGTTGGGAGACCCAGTACTTC. It yields the protein CASGGSDTRWETQYF.

The sample holds many counts of this clonotype. The V gene is TRBV3-1, the J gene TRBJ1-3; the D is unclear. V lost 4 bases to trimming and J lost 4 bases, with 11 bases between them. The CDR3 loop spans 14 amino acids. CDR1 and CDR2 from the germline V gene are LGHDT and YNNKEL (reference sequence). The CDR3 DNA sequence: TGTGCCAGCAGCCGCAGAGAACCCGGAAACACCATATATTTT. It yields the protein CASSRREPGNTIYF.

This clonotype was picked up many times. The V gene is TRBV20-1, the J gene TRBJ2-1; TRBD2 agrees at 12 bases. The V and J ends lost 3 bases and 7 bases, in that order; junction bases with no gene match: 7. This CDR3 comprises 15 residues. Germline V gene sequence: CDR1 DFQATT, CDR2 SNEGSKA (reference sequence). DNA of the CDR3: TGCAGTGCTAGGGGGGTACTAGCGGGAGGAAATGAGCAGTTCTTC. Amino acids: CSARGVLAGGNEQFF.

This clonotype was seen ten or more times. This chain links TRBV7-9 with TRBJ2-1, with a possible D match to TRBD2 (5 bases). The CDR3 totals 15 residues. V lost 0 bases and J lost 2, with 8 bases in between. In germline, CDR1 is SEHNR, CDR2 FQNEAQ (reference sequence). Here the CDR3 DNA reads TGTGCCAGCAGCTTAGCGGGAGAGGCCTACAATGAGCAGTTCTTC. Translated: CASSLAGEAYNEQFF. Drawing the rest from reference TRBV7-9 and TRBJ2-1, the complete variable domain is DTGVSQNPRHKITKRGQNVTFRCDPISEHNRLYWYRQTLGQGPEFLTYFQNEAQLEKSRLLSDRFSAERPKGSFSTLEIQRTEQGDSAMYLCASSLAGEAYNEQFFGPGTRLTVL.

The chain joins TRBV6-5 to TRBJ1-1; possibly TRBD1 for D (5 bases). Trimming took 6 bases from V and 1 from J, leaving 18 bases between them. The CDR3 consists of 16 residues. Germline loops: CDR1 MNHEY, CDR2 SVGAGI. Written as DNA, the CDR3 is TGTGCCAGCAGACCAGCAGGGTACCGATCGAACACTGAAGCTTTCTTT. This translates into CASRPAGYRSNTEAFF.

The V call is TRBV7-9, the J call TRBJ2-1; no definite D call. CDR1 is SEHNR and CDR2 is FQNEAQ in the germline V gene (reference sequence). Deletions cut 11 bases from V and 0 bases from J, with 14 bases between. This CDR3 comprises 14 residues. The CDR3 DNA follows: TGTGCCGGCAAGACTGAGAGCTCCTACAATGAGCAGTTCTTC. Translating it yields CAGKTESSYNEQFF.

V usage is TRBV7-9 and J usage is TRBJ2-1; no firm D call. The CDR3 contains 15 residues. V was clipped by 5 bases and J by 5 bases, with 16 bases between them. Germline V lookup: CDR1 SEHNR, CDR2 FQNEAQ (reference sequence). The CDR3 here is CASSPPFPSDNEQFF. CDR3 coding DNA: TGTGCCAGCAGCCCTCCTTTCCCCAGCGACAATGAGCAGTTCTTC.

This clonotype was recorded at least ten times. V gene TRBV3-1 combines with J gene TRBJ2-7, with 8 bases matching TRBD2. There are 17 residues in the CDR3. The junction had 9 bases not matched to a gene; V was cut back by 0 bases and J by 2 bases. Germline lookup yields CDR1 LGHDT and CDR2 YNNKEL (reference sequence). The CDR3 DNA reads as TGTGCCAGCAGCCAAGATGTCGGTAGCGGGACAACCTACGAGCAGTACTTC. Protein sequence: CASSQDVGSGTTYEQYF.

The DNA for the CDR3 is TGTGCCAGCGAGCCCTCTACAGGGGGGAACACCGGGGAGCTGTTTTTT. Its translation: CASEPSTGGNTGELFF. This rearrangement joins TRBV12-3 or TRBV12-4 to TRBJ2-2; 8 bases are shared with TRBD1. There are 16 residues in the CDR3. The V and J ends lost 8 bases and 1 base, in that order; junction bases with no gene match: 9.

This clonotype came up a few times. The rearrangement links TRBV10-3 to TRBJ2-5; D gene uncertain. Per germline, CDR1 ENHRY and CDR2 SYGVKD. V was trimmed by 10 bases and J by 1 base, leaving 10 bases between them. This CDR3 region has 12 residues. The CDR3 protein is CASAQTQETQYF. The CDR3 coding sequence is TGTGCCAGCGCACAGACCCAAGAGACCCAGTACTTC.

This clonotype was observed at least ten times. The rearrangement links TRBV27 to TRBJ1-3, with D unclear. Trimming left V 0 bases short and J 4 bases short, with 10 bases between. The length of the CDR3 is 15 residues. The germline V gene has CDR1 MNHEY and CDR2 SMNVEV (reference sequence). The CDR3 coding sequence is TGTGCCAGCAGTTTATCATGGGTCAACGGAAACACCATATATTTT. Protein sequence: CASSLSWVNGNTIYF.

The table lists this clonotype with many counts. The chain links TRBV5-6 to TRBJ2-2; perhaps TRBD2 as D (5 bases). The CDR3 loop spans 14 amino acids. The V gene's germline CDR1 is SGHDT and CDR2 YYEEEE. V was pared by 0 bases and J by 5 bases, with 8 bases between. The CDR3 sequence is CASSLGGRTGELFF. The CDR3 region has the DNA TGTGCCAGCAGCTTGGGAGGGAGAACCGGGGAGCTGTTTTTT.